These T cell receptor beta chains were read from a single sample in a study of shared clonotypes between healthy human individuals. The repertoire was sequenced with immunoSEQ multiplex PCR; TCRdb's copy has only in-frame clones and lacks some. The sample shows approximately 530,000 clones, roughly 95% of them seen only once. The specimen was naive CD4+ T cells sorted from blood. Every receptor here comes from a woman aged 30 to 39 in good health. CDR3s include the opening cysteine and the closing phenylalanine or tryptophan. The order of the fields is CDR3 DNA, CDR3 protein, D gene, V gene, J gene, clone size. A D gene is named only where the DNA matches it firmly. Clone size is not always given. Where it is, it says once, few, many or a class for expanded clones.

TGTGCCAGCAGGTCGGTGCACACTGAAGCTTTCTTT	CASRSVHTEAFF	-	TRBV28	TRBJ1-1	-
TGTGCCAGCAGTTGGGGGGCCTGGGGCACTGAAGCTTTCTTT	CASSWGAWGTEAFF	-	TRBV28	TRBJ1-1	-
TGTGCCAGCAGCTTATCACGGCTCGGCTACGAGCAGTACTTC	CASSLSRLGYEQYF	-	TRBV7-6	TRBJ2-7	-
TGTGCCAGCACCGGGGCCAACGTCCTGACTTTC	CASTGANVLTF	-	TRBV28	TRBJ2-6	-
TGTGCCAGTAAGGGGGCTAGTACAGATACGCAGTATTTT	CASKGASTDTQYF	TRBD1	TRBV6-6	TRBJ2-3	-
TGTGCCAGTAGGACAGGGTACAACACCGGGGAGCTGTTTTTT	CASRTGYNTGELFF	TRBD1	TRBV19	TRBJ2-2	-
TGCGCCAGCAGCTTGGCCGGGGGGGCTAACTATGGCTACACCTTC	CASSLAGGANYGYTF	-	TRBV5-1	TRBJ1-2	-
TGTGCCAGCAGCAAACAGGGAATTAATGGCTACACCTTC	CASSKQGINGYTF	-	TRBV4-2	TRBJ1-2	-
TGTGCCAGCAGCTTGGGACAGGAGAGGAGAGCCGGGGAGCTGTTTTTT	CASSLGQERRAGELFF	-	TRBV5-6	TRBJ2-2	-
TGTGCCAGCTCACCATGGACAGGGGCGGACACTGAAGCTTTCTTT	CASSPWTGADTEAFF	TRBD1	TRBV18	TRBJ1-1	-
TGTGCCAGCAGCGAGGGGGAGGGGCGAAGGGAGACCCAGTACTTC	CASSEGEGRRETQYF	-	TRBV11-2	TRBJ2-5	-
TGTGCCAGCAGCGTAGCGGGACAGGGGGCGGCCTACGAGCAGTACTTC	CASSVAGQGAAYEQYF	TRBD1	TRBV9	TRBJ2-7	-
TGTGCCAGCTCACCCTACAGGGGACTAAGGGGCATTCAGTACTTC	CASSPYRGLRGIQYF	-	TRBV18	TRBJ2-4	-
TGTGCCAGCACCTCAGGACTAGCGGGAGACAATGAGCAGTTCTTC	CASTSGLAGDNEQFF	TRBD2	TRBV6-1	TRBJ2-1	-
TGCGCCAGCAGTGAGTCGTTAGGACAGGGGGTTGAGACCCAGTACTTC	CASSESLGQGVETQYF	TRBD1	TRBV10-1	TRBJ2-5	-
TGTGCCAGCAGAGACAGGGACACCGGGGAGCTGTTTTTT	CASRDRDTGELFF	TRBD1	TRBV7-3	TRBJ2-2	-
TGTGCCAGCAGTTTAGCAGGGCCGTACGAGCAGTACTTC	CASSLAGPYEQYF	-	TRBV28	TRBJ2-7	-
TGTGCCAGCAGCTTAGATGTGACCTACGAGCAGTACTTC	CASSLDVTYEQYF	-	TRBV11-2	TRBJ2-7	-
TGCAGCGTTGAAGATCCCACCCTCTACACCTTC	CSVEDPTLYTF	-	TRBV29-1	TRBJ1-2	few
TGTGCCAGCTGCGGACCCGCCGACAGTGCCTCCTACGAGCAGTACTTC	CASCGPADSASYEQYF	-	TRBV28	TRBJ2-7	-
TGTGCCAGCAGCTTAAGGGAGGTGGGCACAGATACGCAGTATTTT	CASSLREVGTDTQYF	-	TRBV7-2	TRBJ2-3	-
TGTGCCAGCAGCACCGGCAGGGGACCCTACGAGCAGTACTTC	CASSTGRGPYEQYF	-	TRBV6-5	TRBJ2-7	-
TGCGCCAGCAGCGGAGACAGGGGGCAAGAGACCCAGTACTTC	CASSGDRGQETQYF	TRBD1	TRBV5-1	TRBJ2-5	-
TGTGCCTGGAGTGTACAACTAGCGGGAATCACAGATACGCAGTATTTT	CAWSVQLAGITDTQYF	TRBD2	TRBV30	TRBJ2-3	-
TGTGCCAGCAGTTTAGCGGGAGGGAGGCACTACGAGCAGTACTTC	CASSLAGGRHYEQYF	TRBD2	TRBV28	TRBJ2-7	-
TGCGCCAGCAGCCAACTGGAGACCCAGTACTTC	CASSQLETQYF	-	TRBV4-1	TRBJ2-5	-
TGTGCGACGGGCGGCACTGAAGCTTTCTTT	CATGGTEAFF	-	TRBV28	TRBJ1-1	once
TGTGCCAGCAGTTACACGACAGGGGCAAATCAGCCCCAGCATTTT	CASSYTTGANQPQHF	TRBD1	TRBV6-5	TRBJ1-5	-
TGCGCCAGCAGCCCTCGCCCTAACGCCAGGACGCAGTACTTC	CASSPRPNARTQYF	-	TRBV5-1	TRBJ2-7	once
TGTGCCAGCAGCCCGCGCCTGGGAGGGGTCGGCGAGCAGTACTTC	CASSPRLGGVGEQYF	TRBD2	TRBV7-7	TRBJ2-7	-
TGTGCCAGCAGTTTATTAGGAGAGACCGGGGAGCTGTTTTTT	CASSLLGETGELFF	-	TRBV27	TRBJ2-2	-
TGTGCCAGCAGCTTGGATAGCAATCAGCCCCAGCATTTT	CASSLDSNQPQHF	-	TRBV5-8	TRBJ1-5	-
TGCGCCAGCAGAAGATCAACCGGTGGCTACACCTTC	CASRRSTGGYTF	-	TRBV4-1	TRBJ1-2	-
TGTGCCATCAGTGAGTCGGGACAGGGATACACTGAAGCTTTCTTT	CAISESGQGYTEAFF	TRBD1	TRBV10-3	TRBJ1-1	-
TGTGCCACTCAGGGGATGGGTAATCAGCCCCAGCATTTT	CATQGMGNQPQHF	-	TRBV10-3	TRBJ1-5	-
TGTGCCAGCAGCGGGGACGACAGGGTGGGGTATGGCTACACCTTC	CASSGDDRVGYGYTF	TRBD1	TRBV5-4	TRBJ1-2	-
TGTGCCAGCAGCTTAGCTGGGGGGGATCAGCCCCAGCATTTT	CASSLAGGDQPQHF	-	TRBV7-8	TRBJ1-5	-
TGTGCCAGCAGCTCCCAGGGCCGGGGCTACACCTTC	CASSSQGRGYTF	-	TRBV7-3	TRBJ1-2	-
TGCGCCAGCAGGGGATCGGCGGGGGTCTTCACAGATACGCAGTATTTT	CASRGSAGVFTDTQYF	TRBD2	TRBV5-1	TRBJ2-3	once
TGTGCCAGCAGGATGATGGGGGGGAAGGGTGAAGCTTTCTTT	CASRMMGGKGEAFF	-	TRBV28	TRBJ1-1	-
TGTGCCAGCAGTTTATCACTAGCGGCTATCTCCTACGAGCAGTACTTC	CASSLSLAAISYEQYF	TRBD2	TRBV28	TRBJ2-7	-
TGTGCCAGCAGCTTAGTACCGGGAGGGCCCTACAATGAGCAGTTCTTC	CASSLVPGGPYNEQFF	TRBD2	TRBV7-2	TRBJ2-1	-
TGTGCCAGCAGCTTGGAGACTAGCGGGTTGTTCGATCCTCGTGAGCAGTACTTC	CASSLETSGLFDPREQYF	TRBD2	TRBV5-4	TRBJ2-7	once
TGTGCCAGCTTATCCAACTATGGCTACACCTTC	CASLSNYGYTF	-	TRBV28	TRBJ1-2	-
TGTGCCACCAGCCGTACTAGACAGAGCTCCTACAATGAGCAGTTCTTC	CATSRTRQSSYNEQFF	-	TRBV15	TRBJ2-1	-